This entry lists 23 T cell receptor beta chains sequenced from one sample in a study of T-cell memory formation after mild COVID-19 (dated by TCRdb to the early 2020s). The library was generated by 5' RACE. Sequencing was performed on an Illumina NovaSeq 6000. TCRdb's own reprocessing of the public reads used fastp at Q25 and MiXCR and kept productive beta chains. Identical CDR3 protein sequences are pooled into one entry, listed with their most common genes and DNA. The table for this sample lists about 190,000 distinct CDR3 sequences; roughly 23% of them were counted only once. 23% of the sample goes to the ten largest clones. The specimen was PBMCs or a T cell subset sorted from them (not recorded which). The source of these receptors is an adult woman who had mild COVID-19 (a few samples of this study predate the infection). The sample titles of this study are shuffled in the database, so cell type and time point are left out; the donor was told from shared clones.

The chain recombines TRBV14 with TRBJ1-2; D unclear. Trimming took off 0 bases at V and 0 bases at J, with 14 bases between the two ends. The CDR3 loop spans 17 amino acids. Germline values: CDR1 SGHDN, CDR2 FVKESK. Written as DNA, the CDR3 is TGTGCCAGCAGCCAAGAAGGGAGGGCCGCGACTAACTATGGCTACACCTTC. Its protein is CASSQEGRAATNYGYTF. The entire variable domain, with the rest obtained from reference TRBV14 and TRBJ1-2, is as follows: EAGVTQFPSHSVIEKGQTVTLRCDPISGHDNLYWYRRVMGKEIKFLLHFVKESKQDESGMPNNRFLAERTGGTYSTLKVQPAELEDSGVYFCASSQEGRAATNYGYTFGSGTRLTVV.

The sample holds a few counts of this clonotype. The gene calls are TRBV30 and TRBJ1-1; D gene uncertain. Germline CDR1 reads GTSNPN; CDR2 reads SVGIG (reference sequence). V lost 7 bases to trimming and J lost 1 base, with 16 bases between them. This CDR3 has 14 residues. CDR3 nucleotide sequence: TGTGCCTCCAGGATCGGGGATGGGAACACTGAAGCTTTCTTT. Its translation: CASRIGDGNTEAFF.

J is TRBJ2-2 and V is TRBV18; possibly TRBD2 for D (5 bases). The V end was cut by 8 bases, the J end by 1 base, with 11 bases between. This CDR3 has 14 amino acids. Germline V gives CDR1 KGHSH, CDR2 LQKENI. In nucleotides, the CDR3 is TGTGCCAGCCCCAGAGGGATGAACACCGGGGAGCTGTTTTTT. As protein: CASPRGMNTGELFF.

A few counts support this clonotype. J is TRBJ2-1 and V is TRBV6-5; 12 nucleotides line up with TRBD2. The CDR3 contains 20 residues. CDR1 and CDR2 (germline): MNHEY, SVGAGI. Losses at the gene ends were 6 bases for V and 5 bases for J; bases not matched to a gene: 20. As DNA, the CDR3 is TGTGCCAGCAGACTCCGGACTAGCGGGATTAAAATTTTCGAGGACAATGAGCAGTTCTTC. This encodes CASRLRTSGIKIFEDNEQFF.

This clonotype has only a few counts. The rearrangement uses TRBV7-9 and TRBJ2-7; D unclear. V lost 1 base and J lost 3, with 4 bases in between. CDR3 length: 12 amino acids. The germline V gene encodes CDR1 SEHNR and CDR2 FQNEAQ (reference sequence). CDR3 sequence reads: CASSLENYEQYF. In DNA form, the CDR3 reads TGTGCCAGCAGCTTAGAGAACTACGAGCAGTACTTC.

V gene TRBV7-2 combines with J gene TRBJ1-2; TRBD1 aligns across 10 bases. The junction had 3 bases not matched to a gene; V was cut back by 1 base and J by 7 bases. The germline CDR1 and CDR2 sequences are SGHTA and FQGNSA. The CDR3 has 14 amino acids. In DNA, the CDR3 is TGTGCCAGCAGCTTAGTGACAGGGGGCCCTGGCTACACCTTC. Protein: CASSLVTGGPGYTF.

In this sample, this clonotype turned up a few times. The chain is built from TRBV7-9 and TRBJ2-1; D gene uncertain. Germline V gene lookup returns CDR1 SEHNR and CDR2 FQNEAQ (reference sequence). The CDR3 covers 14 residues. Trimming cost V 3 bases and J 6 bases, with 12 bases left between them. CDR3 in DNA: TGTGCCAGCAGCTTGAGGCAGCCGGTCAATGAGCAGTTCTTC. Translation gives CASSLRQPVNEQFF.

The CDR3 DNA is TGCAGCGCGCAGACAGGGTCCTCCTACGAGCAGTACTTC. Protein sequence: CSAQTGSSYEQYF. The V and J genes are TRBV29-1 and TRBJ2-7, with 7 nucleotides matching TRBD1. The trim removed 7 bases at V and 0 bases at J, leaving 6 bases unmatched. This CDR3 is 13 amino acids long. Germline CDR1 reads SQVTM; CDR2 reads ANQGSEA.

The chain uses TRBV19 and TRBJ2-1; D remains unclear. V lost 1 base, J lost 0 bases, and 7 bases lay in between. Germline V gives CDR1 LNHDA, CDR2 SQIVND (reference sequence). The CDR3 is 15 amino acids. The CDR3 loop is CASSIGASSYNEQFF. DNA of the CDR3: TGTGCCAGTAGTATAGGGGCCAGCTCCTACAATGAGCAGTTCTTC.

This chain joins TRBV15 and TRBJ2-7, with 11 bases lining up with TRBD2. Per germline, CDR1 LNHNV and CDR2 YYDKDF (reference sequence). The ends lost 3 bases at V and 5 bases at J; junction bases unmatched: 0. This CDR3 has 13 amino acids. The CDR3 sequence is CATSRTSGNEQYF. The CDR3 DNA reads TGTGCCACCAGCAGGACTAGCGGGAACGAGCAGTACTTC.

The rearrangement joins TRBV6-5 to TRBJ2-3; 7 positions match TRBD2. J was trimmed by 1 base and V by 2 bases; bases with no gene match: 6. Germline loops: CDR1 MNHEY, CDR2 SVGAGI. The CDR3 consists of 16 residues. This chain's CDR3 is CASSYTGGKGTDTQYF. In DNA form, the CDR3 reads TGTGCCAGCAGTTACACGGGGGGAAAGGGCACAGATACGCAGTATTTT.

The genes are TRBV4-2 and TRBJ2-7; 11 nucleotides match TRBD2. This CDR3 is 16 amino acids long. With 0 bases clipped from V and 3 bases from J, the junction kept 4 bases outside the gene matches. Germline V gene lookup returns CDR1 LGHNA and CDR2 YNFKEQ. The CDR3 sequence is CASSQDSLAGGYEQYF. CDR3 nucleotide sequence: TGTGCCAGCAGCCAAGATTCCCTAGCGGGAGGCTACGAGCAGTACTTC.

The V and J genes are TRBV5-1 and TRBJ2-3; 9 bases are shared with TRBD2. In germline, CDR1 is SGHRS, CDR2 YFSETQ. Trimming removed 1 base from V and 4 bases from J; junction bases left unmatched: 7. The CDR3 has 16 amino acids. CDR3 bases: TGCGCCAGCAGCTTGAGCCTAGCGGGGACCCCAGATACGCAGTATTTT. It yields the protein CASSLSLAGTPDTQYF.

This clonotype was counted only a few times. The chain links TRBV7-3 to TRBJ2-5, with D maybe TRBD1 (6 bases). The V and J ends lost 4 bases and 2 bases respectively, with 14 bases between them. The germline V gene encodes CDR1 SGHTA and CDR2 FQGTGA. There are 15 residues in the CDR3. CDR3 amino acids: CASSSSDRPQETQYF. The CDR3 bases are TGTGCCAGCAGCTCCTCCGACAGGCCACAAGAGACCCAGTACTTC.

The rearrangement joins TRBV29-1 to TRBJ2-3; TRBD1 agrees at 11 bases. CDR1 and CDR2 from the germline V gene are SQVTM and ANQGSEA. The CDR3 has 13 residues. The J segment lost 6 bases and the V segment lost 6 bases, leaving 5 bases of the junction unmatched. The CDR3 region is CSVRDRGEDTQYF. The DNA of the CDR3 is TGCAGCGTGAGGGACAGGGGGGAGGATACGCAGTATTTT.

The V gene is TRBV29-1, the J gene TRBJ1-2; D perhaps matches TRBD1 (5 bases). Trimming took 4 bases from V and 6 from J, leaving 21 bases between them. The CDR3 totals 15 residues. CDR1 and CDR2 from the germline V gene are SQVTM and ANQGSEA. DNA of the CDR3: TGCAGCGTTGCCAGCGGACAAGGGCCGCGGGATGGCTACACCTTC. This translates into CSVASGQGPRDGYTF.

This clonotype has more than one count but fewer than ten. This chain uses TRBV12-3 or TRBV12-4 with TRBJ1-2; no clear D gene. There are 14 residues in the CDR3. Trimming left V 4 bases short and J 2 bases short, with 11 bases between. CDR3 protein: CASSYWLGNYGYTF. The CDR3 coding sequence is TGTGCCAGCAGTTATTGGTTAGGGAACTATGGCTACACCTTC.

The chain couples TRBV7-9 to TRBJ2-7, with a tentative D call TRBD1 (5 bases). This CDR3 contains 15 residues. Germline V CDR1 and CDR2: SEHNR, FQNEAQ (reference sequence). V was trimmed by 7 bases and J by 3 bases, leaving 19 bases between them. The CDR3 reads CASTVVGATDYEQYF. CDR3 bases: TGTGCCAGCACCGTAGTAGGGGCCACGGACTACGAGCAGTACTTC.

This clonotype has only a few counts. The chain carries TRBV4-3 and TRBJ1-3; D perhaps matches TRBD1 (5 bases). The V gene's germline CDR1 is LGHNA and CDR2 YSLEER. This CDR3 has 14 amino acids. Trimming took off 2 bases at V and 1 base at J, with 6 bases between the two ends. CDR3 DNA: TGCGCCAGCAGCCAACAGGGATCTGGAAACACCATATATTTT. This encodes CASSQQGSGNTIYF.

This clonotype was observed a handful of times. The chain combines TRBV5-1 with TRBJ2-3; 15 nucleotides align to TRBD2. The CDR3 runs to 21 residues. V lost 5 bases, J lost 2 bases, and 18 bases stayed unmatched. Germline V gene sequence: CDR1 SGHRS, CDR2 YFSETQ. CDR3 amino acids: CASSTPGLAGGRFEDTDTQYF. CDR3 bases: TGCGCCAGCAGTACCCCCGGACTAGCGGGAGGGCGATTCGAAGACACAGATACGCAGTATTTT.

The V gene is TRBV9, the J gene TRBJ2-2; D gene unclear. The CDR3 covers 14 residues. V lost 0 bases, J lost 1 base, and 4 bases lay in between. Germline values: CDR1 SGDLS, CDR2 YYNGEE. CDR3 amino acids: CASSVGWNTGELFF. The CDR3 nucleotides are TGTGCCAGCAGCGTAGGGTGGAACACCGGGGAGCTGTTTTTT.

This clonotype was detected a few times. CDR3 DNA sequence: TGCGCCAGCAGCTTGGCCCCGGACACATCATCCTACGAGCAGTACTTC. Encoded protein: CASSLAPDTSSYEQYF. The V gene is TRBV5-1, the J gene TRBJ2-7; D may be TRBD1 (5 bases). Trimming left V 0 bases short and J 1 base short, with 14 bases between. CDR1 is SGHRS, CDR2 YFSETQ, per germline. CDR3 size: 16 residues. The full variable domain, rest sourced from reference TRBV5-1 and TRBJ2-7, is KAGVTQTPRYLIKTRGQQVTLSCSPISGHRSVSWYQQTPGQGLQFLFEYFSETQRNKGNFPGRFSGRQFSNSRSEMNVSTLELGDSALYLCASSLAPDTSSYEQYFGPGTRLTVT.

V and J are TRBV5-6 and TRBJ1-1, with TRBD1 identical over 8 bases. The CDR3 spans 14 residues. J lost 5 bases, V lost 2 bases, and 5 bases had no gene match. Germline values: CDR1 SGHDT, CDR2 YYEEEE. CDR3 region: CASSLRTGLTEAFF. The DNA for the CDR3 is TGTGCCAGCAGCTTAAGGACAGGGCTTACTGAAGCTTTCTTT.